This TCR beta chain comes out of a study of cytomegalovirus exposure and HLA in healthy donors. The PCR had 60 Vbeta and 13 Jbeta primers. Original methodology: As a later analysis found, there were tens of millions of unique TCR beta chains, of which roughly 11 million were shared. Produced via immunoSEQ multiplex PCR; TCRdb's table is partial and in-frame only. D and trimming were read from the DNA, whereas the V and J calls and clone size are those reported in that table. The table lists roughly 150,000 clones, 82% of them singletons. As to this clone: Its antigen remains unknown.

Regarding the study as a whole: Most sequenced TCRs were rare (though some public TCRs occurred in many donors).

The clonotype originates from a male donor in good health and CMV-seronegative. The sequencing sample was made of PBMCs.

CDR3 in DNA: TGTGCCAGCAGCTCGGAGGTAGCGGGAGGGCCGGCCGGGGAGCTGTTTTTT. It is translated as CASSSEVAGGPAGELFF. This chain connects TRBV9 to TRBJ2-2; 11 bases line up with TRBD2. The ends lost 4 bases at V and 6 bases at J; junction bases unmatched: 11. This CDR3 has 17 amino acids. Germline CDR1 SGDLS, CDR2 YYNGEE.